The entry below gives a single TCR beta chain sequence along with its context. The antigen remains undetermined. The sample comes from a study of cytomegalovirus exposure and HLA in healthy donors. Notes on the study in general: Associated with cytomegalovirus, according to the listing, were 150 to 200 TCR beta chains. Of the V segments, some could not be distinguished, including TRBV6-2 and TRBV6-3, and were excluded.

The germline V gene has CDR1 GTSNPN and CDR2 SVGIG (reference sequence). The ends were cut back, 5 bases at V and 4 bases at J, with 9 bases in the middle. This CDR3 is 11 amino acids long. PCR was performed using 60 Vbeta and 13 Jbeta primers. Assay used: immunoSEQ multiplex PCR; TCRdb lists only in-frame clones, some missing. The sample lists about 120,000 clones, roughly 77% occurring once. The source material was PBMCs. The rearrangement joins TRBV30 to TRBJ2-7; D is ambiguous. The sequence was obtained from a man aged 50-60 years in good health and CMV-seropositive. The DNA of the CDR3 is TGTGCCTGGTCCCGGTCTTACGAGCAGTACTTC. This sequence encodes CAWSRSYEQYF.